A single sample gave rise to the 3 T cell receptor beta chains below, sequenced in a study of a mutant IDH1 vaccine in newly diagnosed glioma. Generated by immunoSEQ multiplex PCR, the TCRdb table keeps only in-frame clones and is missing some. The sample consists of about 68,000 clones, roughly 78% of them appearing once. Time point noted: baseline, week 1 (first vaccination visit). Regarding treatment: pre-vaccination baseline after standard-of-care therapy. The sample in question was PBMCs, obtained from a glioma patient treated with radiotherapy, temozolomide or both. All receptors derive from a man aged 50 to 60 with glioma.

In DNA form, the CDR3 reads TGCGCCAGCAGCCCCAGCGGGGGGAGCACCGGGGAGCTGTTTTTT. Protein sequence: CASSPSGGSTGELFF. The gene calls are TRBV4-1 and TRBJ2-2, with 9 bases that match TRBD2. The CDR3 consists of 15 residues. The germline V gene has CDR1 MGHRA and CDR2 YSYEKL. V lost 4 bases and J lost 4; bases outside the gene matches: 4.

This chain links TRBV10-3 with TRBJ1-6; no reliable D call. In germline, CDR1 is ENHRY, CDR2 SYGVKD. V lost 3 bases and J lost 8, with 14 bases in between. The CDR3 consists of 15 residues. The CDR3 sequence is CAISDPQTRDSPLHF. The CDR3 DNA reads as TGTGCCATCAGTGACCCCCAGACACGGGATTCACCCCTCCACTTT.

V gene TRBV27 combines with J gene TRBJ1-4; no reliable D call. The V gene's germline CDR1 is MNHEY and CDR2 SMNVEV (reference sequence). The germline V and J ends were trimmed by 6 bases and 5 bases, with 10 bases remaining between them. This CDR3 contains 13 residues. For the CDR3, the DNA is TGTGCCAGCAGCTCGGGATACAATGAAAAACTGTTTTTT. This encodes CASSSGYNEKLFF.